What follows are 24 T cell receptor beta chains derived from one specimen sequenced in a study of blood T cell repertoires in COVID-19. Data came from immunoSEQ multiplex PCR; TCRdb stores just in-frame clones and leaves some out. Seen here are about 94,000 clones, approximately 86% observed once, and the top ten hold approximately 12%. Sample: peripheral blood. These receptors were collected from an older woman in a cohort sampled during active or convalescent COVID-19.

This clone has a single count. In DNA form, the CDR3 reads TGTGCCAGCAGTTACACCTTCGGGGGGAGGGAGACCCAGTACTTC. Translating it yields CASSYTFGGRETQYF. The genes are TRBV6-5 and TRBJ2-5; TRBD2 aligns across 7 bases. This CDR3 is built from 15 residues. Trimming cost V 2 bases and J 5 bases; bases outside gene matches: 8. Germline CDR1 MNHEY, CDR2 SVGAGI.

The V and J genes are TRBV7-8 and TRBJ2-3, with 13 bases aligning to TRBD2. Per germline, CDR1 SGHVS and CDR2 FQNEAQ. CDR3 length: 18 amino acids. The V segment lost 5 bases and the J segment 4 bases; nucleotides outside the gene matches: 12. For the CDR3, the DNA is TGTGCCAGCAGCCCAACTAGCGGGGGGGCCGCTCGCTCAGATACGCAGTATTTT. Translating gives CASSPTSGGAARSDTQYF. The complete variable domain, with remaining parts taken from reference TRBV7-8 and TRBJ2-3, reads GAGVSQSPRYKVAKRGQDVALRCDPISGHVSLFWYQQALGQGPEFLTYFQNEAQLDKSGLPSDRFFAERPEGSVSTLKIQRTQQEDSAVYLCASSPTSGGAARSDTQYFGPGTRLTVL.

There are a few counts of this clone. The chain has TRBV7-3 and TRBJ2-1; D is possibly TRBD2 (6 bases). V was pared by 2 bases and J by 3 bases, with 8 bases between. CDR3 length: 14 amino acids. Germline CDR1 SGHTA, CDR2 FQGTGA. The CDR3 sequence: CASSLAGIYNEQFF. CDR3 nucleotides: TGTGCCAGCAGCTTAGCGGGAATCTACAATGAGCAGTTCTTC.

This chain uses TRBV7-9 with TRBJ2-7, with 8 bases that match TRBD1. CDR3 size: 14 residues. Germline values: CDR1 SEHNR, CDR2 FQNEAQ (reference sequence). V lost 5 bases and J lost 3; bases outside the gene matches: 6. The CDR3 nucleotides are TGTGCCAGCAGCCGGACAGGGTTAGGCTACGAGCAGTACTTC. Protein product: CASSRTGLGYEQYF. Complete variable domain (other parts from reference TRBV7-9 and TRBJ2-7): DTGVSQNPRHKITKRGQNVTFRCDPISEHNRLYWYRQTLGQGPEFLTYFQNEAQLEKSRLLSDRFSAERPKGSFSTLEIQRTEQGDSAMYLCASSRTGLGYEQYFGPGTRLTVT.

V is TRBV7-9 and J is TRBJ2-1, with 7 bases lining up with TRBD2. The CDR3 totals 11 residues. CDR1 is SEHNR, CDR2 FQNEAQ, per germline (reference sequence). Unmatched junction bases numbered 3, after V lost 7 bases and J lost 9 bases. CDR3 residues: CASTPGGEQFF. For the CDR3, the DNA is TGTGCCAGCACCCCGGGAGGTGAGCAGTTCTTC.

The rearrangement joins TRBV9 to TRBJ1-1, with a tentative D call TRBD1 (5 bases). V lost 4 bases and J lost 7, with 11 bases in between. This CDR3 has 12 amino acids. CDR1 SGDLS and CDR2 YYNGEE come from the germline V gene. CDR3 in DNA: TGTGCCAGCAGCCCGGGGACTCTTGAAGCTTTCTTT. Its protein product is CASSPGTLEAFF.

This chain uses TRBV2 with TRBJ2-7; tentative D call: TRBD1 (6 bases). Germline-derived CDR1 and CDR2 are SNHLY and FYNNEI. There are 17 residues in the CDR3. Between the trimmed V and J ends, which lost 1 base and 2 bases, there was a span of 18 bases. The CDR3 spells CASSEGVVRGPPYEQYF. The CDR3 region has the DNA TGTGCCAGCAGTGAAGGGGTGGTCAGGGGACCCCCCTACGAGCAGTACTTC.

The chain uses TRBV4-2 and TRBJ1-1; D is undetermined. Between the trimmed V and J ends, which lost 3 bases and 1 base, there was a span of 15 bases. The V gene's germline CDR1 is LGHNA and CDR2 YNFKEQ. The CDR3 loop spans 16 amino acids. Written as DNA, the CDR3 is TGTGCCAGCAGCCACGCTGGACGAGGGAGGAACACTGAAGCTTTCTTT. This encodes CASSHAGRGRNTEAFF.

This chain joins TRBV19 and TRBJ1-5; D is perhaps TRBD1 (5 bases). The ends were cut back, 0 bases at V and 7 bases at J, with 13 bases in the middle. CDR3 length: 15 amino acids. In germline, CDR1 is LNHDA, CDR2 SQIVND (reference sequence). CDR3 in DNA: TGTGCCAGTAGTATAGAGGGGAGGGGTTGGCAGCCCCAGCATTTT. It specifies CASSIEGRGWQPQHF.

The CDR3 loop is CASSQGEVYGYTF. CDR3 DNA sequence: TGTGCCAGCAGCCAAGGGGAGGTCTATGGCTACACCTTC. V gene TRBV14 combines with J gene TRBJ1-2, with no clear D. There are 13 residues in the CDR3. V was trimmed by 1 base and J by 4 bases, leaving 7 bases between them. CDR1 is SGHDN and CDR2 is FVKESK in the germline V gene.

The chain uses TRBV6-5 and TRBJ1-3, with a tentative D call TRBD1 (6 bases). Germline V CDR1 and CDR2: MNHEY, SVGAGI. V lost 0 bases and J 2 bases, leaving 8 bases between the germline ends. The CDR3 consists of 15 residues. Written as DNA, the CDR3 is TGTGCCAGCAGTTACTCCAACAGGGCTGGAAACACCATATATTTT. This codes for CASSYSNRAGNTIYF.

This clone came up once. This sequence joins TRBV28 and TRBJ1-5, with 7 bases matching TRBD1. V trimming: 6 bases; J trimming: 3 bases; junction bases outside the gene matches: 5. Looked up from germline, CDR1 is MDHEN and CDR2 is SYDVKM. This CDR3 has 14 residues. In nucleotides, the CDR3 is TGTGCCAGCAGGGCGGGACAGACCAATCAGCCCCAGCATTTT. Translating gives CASRAGQTNQPQHF.

The chain combines TRBV10-2 with TRBJ1-2, with D perhaps matching TRBD1 (5 bases). V lost 3 bases and J lost 4, with 15 bases in between. CDR3 length: 15 residues. Germline V lookup: CDR1 WSHSY, CDR2 SAAADI. In DNA form, the CDR3 reads TGCGCCAGCAGTGATGGCAGGATTCAGGGCTATGGCTACACCTTC. Protein product: CASSDGRIQGYGYTF.

The CDR3 spells CASRQGNYGYTF. CDR3 nucleotides: TGTGCCAGCAGACAGGGGAACTATGGCTACACCTTC. The genes are TRBV27 and TRBJ1-2; the match to TRBD1 covers 7 bases. The germline CDR1 and CDR2 sequences are MNHEY and SMNVEV (reference sequence). CDR3 length equals 12 residues. V lost 6 bases to trimming and J lost 2 bases; unmatched junction nucleotides: 0.

The chain uses TRBV9 and TRBJ1-2; D gene unclear. The CDR3 loop spans 15 amino acids. Trimming left V 10 bases short and J 1 base short, with 20 bases between. CDR1 and CDR2 from the germline V gene are SGDLS and YYNGEE. The chain's CDR3 is CAALMRERFNYGYTF. The CDR3 nucleotides read TGTGCCGCTTTGATGAGGGAACGGTTTAACTATGGCTACACCTTC.

The gene calls are TRBV18 and TRBJ2-5; D is unclear. This CDR3 comprises 11 residues. V gave up 3 bases and J gave up 5 bases, with 4 bases separating them. CDR1 KGHSH and CDR2 LQKENI come from the germline V gene. The CDR3 protein is CASSPGETQYF. DNA for the CDR3: TGTGCCAGCTCACCTGGCGAGACCCAGTACTTC.

V and J are TRBV28 and TRBJ2-3; D uncertain. Germline lookup yields CDR1 MDHEN and CDR2 SYDVKM. The V and J ends lost 11 bases and 0 bases respectively, with 9 bases between them. The CDR3 totals 12 residues. CDR3 sequence: CASRASTDTQYF. CDR3 nucleotide sequence: TGTGCCTCAAGAGCCAGCACAGATACGCAGTATTTT.

There are a few counts of this clone. CDR3 coding DNA: TGTGCCAGCAGTGAGGGACAGGGGCGCACAGATACGCAGTATTTT. It yields the protein CASSEGQGRTDTQYF. The rearrangement uses TRBV2 and TRBJ2-3; TRBD1 agrees at 10 bases. Germline CDR1 SNHLY, CDR2 FYNNEI. This CDR3 is built from 15 residues. The trim removed 3 bases at V and 1 base at J, leaving 1 base unmatched.

This chain joins TRBV6-5 and TRBJ1-1; D not certain. V was pared by 7 bases and J by 7 bases, with 13 bases between. Germline-derived CDR1 and CDR2 are MNHEY and SVGAGI. This CDR3 comprises 12 residues. The CDR3 loop reads CASIRVPGEAFF. The CDR3 bases are TGTGCCAGCATCCGGGTCCCGGGTGAAGCTTTCTTT.

The chain links TRBV5-1 to TRBJ2-5, with 7 bases fitting TRBD1. CDR3 size: 14 residues. V gave up 8 bases and J gave up 2 bases; unmatched junction bases: 9. Germline V gene data show CDR1 as SGHRS and CDR2 as YFSETQ. This CDR3 reads CARVPWGQQETQYF. CDR3 nucleotide sequence: TGCGCCAGGGTACCCTGGGGACAGCAAGAGACCCAGTACTTC.

The J gene is TRBJ2-1, the V gene TRBV7-9; 12 bases fit TRBD2. CDR1 is SEHNR and CDR2 is FQNEAQ in the germline V gene (reference sequence). V shed 1 base, J shed 8 bases, and the junction held 3 bases outside the gene matches. The length of the CDR3 is 15 residues. CDR3: CASSLGTSGTHEQFF. The DNA of the CDR3 is TGTGCCAGCAGCTTAGGGACTAGCGGGACCCATGAGCAGTTCTTC.

V gene TRBV4-2 combines with J gene TRBJ1-1; the match to TRBD1 covers 7 bases. V was pared by 3 bases and J by 5 bases, with 9 bases of the junction left unmatched. The germline V gene has CDR1 LGHNA and CDR2 YNFKEQ. The CDR3 has 15 residues. The DNA for the CDR3 is TGTGCCAGCAGCCACCAATACCAGGGGGGAACTGAAGCTTTCTTT. It yields the protein CASSHQYQGGTEAFF.

This chain uses TRBV4-1 with TRBJ2-7; tentatively, D is TRBD2 (6 bases). CDR1 and CDR2 from the germline V gene are MGHRA and YSYEKL. The CDR3 length is 15 residues. V shed 1 base and J shed 7 bases, with 17 bases lying between them. This CDR3 reads CASSQGPSAVSEQYF. The CDR3 coding sequence is TGCGCCAGCAGCCAAGGGCCTAGCGCTGTGAGTGAGCAGTACTTC.

The V call is TRBV6-5, the J call TRBJ2-2; 11 bases line up with TRBD2. Trimming at V came to 8 bases and at J to 5 bases, leaving 7 bases not matched to a gene. From germline, CDR1 is MNHEY and CDR2 SVGAGI. CDR3 length equals 15 residues. CDR3 DNA sequence: TGTGCCAGCGGTCTAGCGGGGGGAAATACCGGGGAGCTGTTTTTT. It is translated as CASGLAGGNTGELFF.